The present T cell receptor (beta chain) was sequenced within a study of CD8 T cells in ankylosing spondylitis. This clonotype was found a few times. The antigen is undetermined. V dropped 3 bases and J dropped 9 bases, with 20 bases sitting between them. The CDR3 spans 15 residues. General study results and limits: Several highly homologous variants formed a TCR beta motif that appeared characteristic of ankylosing spondylitis blood. The study looked at matched synovial fluid samples from ankylosing spondylitis patients. Disease-linked clones were reported to be significantly enriched there. In the blood and synovial fluid of reactive arthritis, some motif variants had been previously reported.

Quantitative 5'-RACE with molecular barcodes was used to make the TCR beta libraries. Each CDR3 protein gets one entry after TCRdb re-called the 5' RACE reads with MiXCR. This sample has over 700,000 distinct CDR3 sequences, with around 19% found just once. This TCR was recovered from a male donor with ankylosing spondylitis. The chain combines TRBV12-3 or TRBV12-4 with TRBJ1-2, with a possible D match to TRBD1 (5 bases). The specimen sequenced was blood, either unsorted or a sorted T cell fraction (not recorded which). The chain's CDR3 is CASSFGAGTGESYTF. In DNA form, the CDR3 reads TGTGCCAGCAGTTTTGGCGCGGGGACCGGGGAAAGCTACACCTTC.